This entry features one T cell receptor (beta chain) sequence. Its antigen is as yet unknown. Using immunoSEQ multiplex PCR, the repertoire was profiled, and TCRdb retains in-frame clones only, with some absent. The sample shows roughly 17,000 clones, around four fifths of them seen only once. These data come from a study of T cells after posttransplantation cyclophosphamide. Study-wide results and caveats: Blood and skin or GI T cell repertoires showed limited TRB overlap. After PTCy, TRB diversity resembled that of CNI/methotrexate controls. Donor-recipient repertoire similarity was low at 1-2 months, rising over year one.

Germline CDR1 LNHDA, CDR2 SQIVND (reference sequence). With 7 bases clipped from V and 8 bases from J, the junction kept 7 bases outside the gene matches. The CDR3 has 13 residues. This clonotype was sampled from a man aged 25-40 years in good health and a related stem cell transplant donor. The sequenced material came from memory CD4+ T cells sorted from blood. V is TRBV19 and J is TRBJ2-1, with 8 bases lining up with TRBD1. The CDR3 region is CASKPQGVDEQFF. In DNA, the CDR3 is TGTGCCAGTAAGCCACAGGGGGTGGATGAGCAGTTCTTC.